The clone carrying this T cell receptor beta chain turned up a few times. Its antigen is still unknown. The study ran its PCR with 60 Vbeta and 13 Jbeta primers. The protocol was immunoSEQ multiplex PCR, while the TCRdb copy is restricted to in-frame clones and leaves out a portion. Of about 120,000 clones listed, 65% to 85% are singletons. These data belong to a study of cytomegalovirus exposure and HLA in healthy donors. Findings of the study overall: Reportedly, diagnosis of cytomegalovirus status by the classifier showed high specificity and sensitivity. A highly shared variant cluster was judged a likely technical artifact. An ancestry cluster, one associated with Asian ancestry, reportedly showed fewer N-insertions than the roughly 700-donor mean in a later analysis.

The CDR3 has 14 amino acids. CDR1 is SGHDT and CDR2 is YYEEEE in the germline V gene. At the time of sampling, donors were nominally healthy, though unrecorded immune exposures were likely. The sequence was collected from a woman in her thirties or forties in good health and CMV-seropositive. The material sequenced was PBMCs. The rearrangement links TRBV5-6 to TRBJ2-5, with D tentatively TRBD1 (6 bases). The J call is uncertain, as TRBJ2-7 better fits the DNA end. The CDR3 DNA follows: TGTGCCAGCAGCTTGACAGGGCTTTCCTACGAGCAGTACTTC. This codes for CASSLTGLSYEQYF.